These 6 T cell receptor beta chains were all obtained from the same sample, sequenced in a study of shared clonotypes between healthy human individuals. Sequencing was performed with immunoSEQ multiplex PCR; in TCRdb, only in-frame clones are kept and a portion is missing. The data hold about 1.1 million clones, with about 80% observed a single time. The material sequenced was memory CD4+ T cells from PBMCs. Subset defined: CD45RA-negative fraction. These receptors were collected from a man between 18 and 29 years old in good health. Some clones in this sample may be carry-over from other donors' samples.

The chain uses TRBV6-6 and TRBJ1-3; TRBD1 matches 7 bases. CDR1 is MNHNY and CDR2 is SVGAGI in the germline V gene (reference sequence). The CDR3 has 13 residues. J was trimmed by 4 bases and V by 6 bases; bases with no gene match: 3. Written as DNA, the CDR3 is TGTGCCAGCAGAGTACAGGGGGGAAACACCATATATTTT. The encoded protein is CASRVQGGNTIYF.

This clone was found once. The chain couples TRBV7-2 to TRBJ2-1; 7 bases fit TRBD1. The germline CDR1 and CDR2 sequences are SGHTA and FQGNSA. Trimming removed 5 bases from V and 6 bases from J; junction bases left unmatched: 4. The CDR3 is 13 residues long. The CDR3, as DNA: TGTGCCAGCAGCCCGGACAGGATCAATGAGCAGTTCTTC. Protein sequence: CASSPDRINEQFF. The full variable domain, rest sourced from reference TRBV7-2 and TRBJ2-1, is GAGVSQSPSNKVTEKGKDVELRCDPISGHTALYWYRQSLGQGLEFLIYFQGNSAPDKSGLPSDRFSAERTGGSVSTLTIQRTQQEDSAVYLCASSPDRINEQFFGPGTRLTVL.

The V and J genes are TRBV2 and TRBJ1-3, with TRBD1 identical over 7 bases. The V and J ends lost 4 bases and 2 bases, in that order; junction bases with no gene match: 8. The CDR3 covers 16 residues. CDR1 is SNHLY and CDR2 is FYNNEI in the germline V gene. The chain's CDR3 is CASSGSRQGAGNTIYF. CDR3 coding DNA: TGTGCCAGCAGTGGCTCTCGACAGGGAGCTGGAAACACCATATATTTT.

V usage is TRBV5-6 and J usage is TRBJ2-6, with D possibly matching TRBD1 (6 bases). Trimming stripped 4 bases from V and 0 bases from J, with 17 bases between. This CDR3 spans 18 amino acids. Germline loops: CDR1 SGHDT, CDR2 YYEEEE. CDR3 amino acids: CASSTSPTGNSGANVLTF. In DNA form, the CDR3 reads TGTGCCAGCAGCACTAGTCCGACAGGTAACTCTGGGGCCAACGTCCTGACTTTC.

The rearrangement uses TRBV7-2 and TRBJ1-2; no clear D gene. Germline CDR1 and CDR2: SGHTA and FQGNSA. Trimming pared 3 bases from V and 0 bases from J, leaving 8 bases between. This CDR3 comprises 14 residues. The CDR3: CASSFTPTNYGYTF. As DNA, the CDR3 is TGTGCCAGCAGCTTCACTCCGACTAACTATGGCTACACCTTC.

The chain is built from TRBV25-1 and TRBJ1-2; no reliable D call. Germline values: CDR1 MGHDK, CDR2 SYGVNS. V shed 6 bases and J shed 6 bases, with 11 bases lying between them. CDR3 size: 12 residues. CDR3: CASRNREDGYTF. Here the CDR3 DNA reads TGTGCCAGCAGGAACCGCGAGGATGGCTACACCTTC.